This T cell receptor (beta chain) derives from a study of CD8 T cell repertoires and HIV-1 epitope variants (dated by TCRdb to about 2020). In terms of the full investigation: Twenty-five peptides representing autologous and known Gag and Nef epitope variants were each used to stimulate T cells in separate culture wells. Control conditions included a CMV, EBV and flu peptide pool, the Ebola AY9 epitope as negative control, and a no-peptide well. Tested epitopes included three Gag epitope families and Nef HW9 and YT9. T cells were enriched with the EasySep Human T Cell Enrichment Kit and co-cultured with equal numbers of autologous T cell-negative cells as antigen-presenting cells. Cultures ran for around 10 days in IMDM with gentamicin, with half-media changes on days 3 and 7 adding IL-2, IL-7 and IL-15. An aliquot of 1M T cells was saved as an uncultured baseline condition, separate from the 80 to 95 T cell cultures. A total of approximately 77 T cell cultures were run, with each culture condition performed in triplicate except for one peptide, which was performed in duplicate. On the study overall, not on this receptor specifically: Nine antigen-specific TCR beta clonotypes were identified, and five or six of them appeared cross-reactive for autologous or known escape epitope variants. The assay identified only TCR beta chains and indicated proliferation to antigen, not T cell function or cytokine profile. The Nef KF9 family was recognized by five clonotypes and the HW9 family by one, and no responses to the TAALDMSHF plasma variant were observed.

The EasySep Human CD8+ T Cell Enrichment Kit was used on day 10 to isolate CD8+ T cells from every culture. V was cut back by 4 bases and J by 4 bases, leaving a gap of 15 bases between them. The CDR3 holds 14 amino acids from the cysteine to the phenylalanine. CDR3 DNA is the only sequence kept; it has 42 bases, read in frame from the first base. The germline V gene specifies SGHRS as CDR1 and YFSETQ as CDR2. Regarding this clone: Its antigen is still unknown. There are no base qualities to consult, and no much larger clone falls within one base.

Sequencing of TCR beta CDR3 regions was done on the immunoSEQ platform at survey depth. The QIAamp DNA micro kit was used to extract genomic DNA from every cultured and uncultured CD8+ T cell population. As for the authors' bioinformatics: Any sample with under 5,000 productive reads was excluded, and this exclusion removed about 6% of the roughly 80 cultures stimulated with HIV peptides. A MANAFEST web app trimmed sequences to CDR3 and removed nonproductive sequences, CDR3s under 5 amino acids, and those not starting C or ending F/W. Clonotypes were classified as antigen-specific only if expansion was observed in at least 2 of 3 replicates versus the no-peptide control at FDR 0.01, only within one epitope family. A specific clonotype also had to show a frequency at least fivefold higher than in wells stimulated with peptides from other epitope families. TCRdb's version of the immuneACCESS table is confined to in-frame rearrangements and falls short of the full clone set. An unresolved V gene accounts for under half of the shortfall where checked; the remainder is of unknown origin. The D gene and trimming were derived from the DNA, and the V and J assignments and clone size from that table. This sample comprises a few thousand clones, roughly 60% of them detected only once. The ten top clones hold roughly 44% of the sample.

The sample comprised cultured CD8+ T cells derived from PBMCs. The chain was built from TRBV5-1 and TRBJ2-7; the best D guess is TRBD1, with 7 bases matching. The TCR sequence derives from a male donor with HIV. Here is the DNA: TGCGCCAGCAGCCAAACAGGGGCGGGGTACGAGCAGTACTTC. Its amino acids are CASSQTGAGYEQYF.